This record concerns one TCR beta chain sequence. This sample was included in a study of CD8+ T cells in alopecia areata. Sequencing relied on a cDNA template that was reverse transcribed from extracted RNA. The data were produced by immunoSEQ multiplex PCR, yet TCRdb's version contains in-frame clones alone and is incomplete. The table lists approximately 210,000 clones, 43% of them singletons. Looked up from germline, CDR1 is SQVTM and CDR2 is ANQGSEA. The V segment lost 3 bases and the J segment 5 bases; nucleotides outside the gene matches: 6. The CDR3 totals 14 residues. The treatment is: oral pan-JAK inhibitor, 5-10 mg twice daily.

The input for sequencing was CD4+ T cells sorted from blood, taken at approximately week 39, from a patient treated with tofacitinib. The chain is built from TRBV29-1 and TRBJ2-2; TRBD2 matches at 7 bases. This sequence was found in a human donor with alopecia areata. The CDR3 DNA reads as TGCAGCGTTGACACGGGAGGAAGGACCGGGGAGCTGTTTTTT. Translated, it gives CSVDTGGRTGELFF.